What follows are 12 T cell receptor beta chains derived from one specimen sequenced in a study of cytomegalovirus exposure and HLA in healthy donors. The PCR used 60 Vbeta and 13 Jbeta primers. Profiling relied on immunoSEQ multiplex PCR, and the TCRdb table lists in-frame clones only, not all of them. The sample lists some 180,000 clones; roughly nine tenths were seen once. Sequencing used PBMCs. The receptors originated from a boy aged 2 to 10 in good health and CMV-seronegative.

The chain joins TRBV7-6 to TRBJ2-7; 8 nucleotides line up with TRBD1. The V and J ends lost 7 bases and 6 bases, in that order; junction bases with no gene match: 5. Germline V gene data show CDR1 as SGHVS and CDR2 as FNYEAQ. The CDR3 is made up of 12 amino acids. CDR3 sequence reads: CASIGQGGEQYF. The DNA of the CDR3 is TGTGCCAGCATCGGACAGGGAGGCGAGCAGTACTTC.

This chain links TRBV2 with TRBJ1-1; the D gene is possibly TRBD1 (6 bases). V shed 5 bases and J shed 1 base, with 11 bases lying between them. Germline V gene sequence: CDR1 SNHLY, CDR2 FYNNEI. The CDR3 has 14 residues. The CDR3 sequence: CASSPGHSNTEAFF. The CDR3 DNA is TGTGCCAGCAGTCCGGGACACTCGAACACTGAAGCTTTCTTT.

This clone was picked up one time. The chain joins TRBV28 to TRBJ2-2, with a possible D match to TRBD2 (6 bases). Germline V gene sequence: CDR1 MDHEN, CDR2 SYDVKM. The CDR3 has 17 residues. Trimming took off 7 bases at V and 2 bases at J, with 20 bases between the two ends. The CDR3 loop reads CASIRRGPQYNTGELFF. The CDR3, as DNA: TGTGCCAGCATCCGGCGGGGTCCACAATATAACACCGGGGAGCTGTTTTTT.

The rearrangement uses TRBV5-1 and TRBJ1-2; D unresolved. Germline V lookup: CDR1 SGHRS, CDR2 YFSETQ. CDR3 length: 13 amino acids. V was trimmed by 4 bases and J by 3 bases, leaving 10 bases between them. This CDR3 reads CASSRTEYYGYTF. The CDR3 bases are TGCGCCAGCAGCCGAACAGAATACTATGGCTACACCTTC.

The chain is built from TRBV10-3 and TRBJ1-2; 7 bases are shared with TRBD1. The CDR3 covers 14 residues. The V segment lost 8 bases and the J segment 1 base; nucleotides outside the gene matches: 7. Germline values: CDR1 ENHRY, CDR2 SYGVKD. In DNA, the CDR3 is TGTGCCATCTCCAGGACAGGAAATAACTATGGCTACACCTTC. Amino acid sequence: CAISRTGNNYGYTF.

This chain uses TRBV20-1 with TRBJ2-5; D remains unclear. The germline V gene encodes CDR1 DFQATT and CDR2 SNEGSKA (reference sequence). This CDR3 has 10 residues. The V end was cut by 5 bases, the J end by 7 bases, with 8 bases between. The CDR3 reads CSAVFGTQYF. The CDR3 DNA sequence: TGCAGTGCTGTATTCGGGACCCAGTACTTC.

V is TRBV30 and J is TRBJ2-7; D remains ambiguous. There are 11 residues in the CDR3. Trimming took off 1 base at V and 4 bases at J, with 5 bases between the two ends. Germline CDR1 is GTSNPN and CDR2 is SVGIG (reference sequence). CDR3 bases: TGTGCCTGGAGTGATCAGTACGAGCAGTACTTC. Translated: CAWSDQYEQYF.

This chain uses TRBV9 with TRBJ1-1; no clear D gene. Trimming stripped 0 bases from V and 0 bases from J, with 6 bases between. CDR1 SGDLS and CDR2 YYNGEE come from the germline V gene. The CDR3 runs to 14 residues. Here the CDR3 reads CASSVESVNTEAFF. CDR3 bases: TGTGCCAGCAGCGTAGAATCAGTGAACACTGAAGCTTTCTTT.

The V call is TRBV6-5, the J call TRBJ2-2; 7 bases match TRBD2. The CDR3 runs 16 residues. In germline, CDR1 is MNHEY, CDR2 SVGAGI. The ends lost 0 bases at V and 4 bases at J; junction bases unmatched: 5. The CDR3 DNA is TGTGCCAGCAGTTACTCGACTAGCCGTAGCACCGGGGAGCTGTTTTTT. It specifies CASSYSTSRSTGELFF.

The chain joins TRBV28 to TRBJ1-2, with a weak D call TRBD1 (5 bases). This CDR3 region has 15 residues. Trimming cost V 1 base and J 4 bases, with 13 bases left between them. CDR1 is MDHEN and CDR2 is SYDVKM in the germline V gene. The CDR3 is CASSLSAGQGYGYTF. In DNA form, the CDR3 reads TGTGCCAGCAGTTTATCTGCAGGGCAGGGCTATGGCTACACCTTC.

The CDR3 reads CASSDPAGGSFLTF. Written as DNA, the CDR3 is TGTGCCAGCAGTGACCCCGCAGGGGGAAGCTTCCTGACTTTC. V is TRBV2 and J is TRBJ2-6; TRBD1 matches 7 bases. This CDR3 is built from 14 residues. J lost 14 bases, V lost 3 bases, and 10 bases had no gene match. Germline V gene data show CDR1 as SNHLY and CDR2 as FYNNEI.

The gene calls are TRBV10-1 and TRBJ2-3; TRBD2 is a possible D gene (5 bases). From germline, CDR1 is WNHNN and CDR2 SYGVQD (reference sequence). The CDR3 extends over 14 amino acids. The V end lost 4 bases, the J end lost 5 bases, and 13 bases lay between the germline ends. CDR3 sequence reads: CASSGTVRGDTQYF. DNA of the CDR3: TGCGCCAGCAGTGGGACTGTCCGGGGAGATACGCAGTATTTT.